These 9 T cell receptor beta chains were all obtained from the same sample, sequenced in a study of blood T cell repertoires in COVID-19. Some clones are missing from TCRdb's copy, which holds only in-frame ones; the method was immunoSEQ multiplex PCR. Of about 150,000 clones listed, roughly 72% are singletons. Sample: peripheral blood. These receptors all come from an elderly woman with acute or convalescent COVID-19.

The genes are TRBV3-1 (or the pseudogene TRBV3-2) and TRBJ2-3; D is unresolved. The CDR3 has 14 residues. V lost 4 bases to trimming and J lost 2 bases, with 10 bases between them. Germline CDR1 reads LGHDT; CDR2 reads YNNKEL (reference sequence). The DNA for the CDR3 is TGTGCCAGCAGCCGTGTCGCCTACACAGATACGCAGTATTTT. As protein: CASSRVAYTDTQYF.

The V and J genes are TRBV9 and TRBJ1-1; D not certain. The V gene's germline CDR1 is SGDLS and CDR2 YYNGEE. Trimming cost V 4 bases and J 2 bases, with 15 bases left between them. The CDR3 covers 15 residues. CDR3 in amino acids: CASSRQESGNTEAFF. DNA for the CDR3: TGTGCCAGCAGCCGACAAGAGAGTGGTAACACTGAAGCTTTCTTT.

The chain recombines TRBV6-5 with TRBJ1-5, with TRBD1 matching 7 bases. CDR3 length: 14 amino acids. Germline CDR1 is MNHEY and CDR2 is SVGAGI. Trimming at V came to 8 bases and at J to 6 bases, leaving 10 bases not matched to a gene. In nucleotides, the CDR3 is TGTGCCAGCTCCAAGCAGGGGGGCAGTCAGCCCCAGCATTTT. Translated, it gives CASSKQGGSQPQHF.

J is TRBJ1-4 and V is TRBV7-2; 7 positions agree with TRBD1. With V trimmed by 1 base and J by 11 bases, 7 bases remained unmatched. The CDR3 is made up of 14 amino acids. Germline lookup yields CDR1 SGHTA and CDR2 FQGNSA. The CDR3, as DNA: TGTGCCAGCAGCTTAGGGGGACAGCCATGGAAACTGTTTTTT. Its protein product is CASSLGGQPWKLFF.

This chain joins TRBV6-6 and TRBJ2-7, with 9 bases that match TRBD1. The V gene's germline CDR1 is MNHNY and CDR2 SVGAGI (reference sequence). This CDR3 spans 15 amino acids. Germline trimming cut 4 bases from V and 3 bases from J; bases unmatched to any gene: 7. For the CDR3, the DNA is TGTGCCAGCAGTTTCTCCTTGGGACAGGGCTACGAGCAGTACTTC. Its translation: CASSFSLGQGYEQYF.

The rearrangement uses TRBV19 and TRBJ1-2; D perhaps matches TRBD1 (5 bases). There are 14 residues in the CDR3. Trimming pared 7 bases from V and 4 bases from J, leaving 16 bases between. The germline V gene encodes CDR1 LNHDA and CDR2 SQIVND (reference sequence). CDR3 nucleotide sequence: TGTGCCAGTACTCCCGCCGACAGCCTCTATGGCTACACCTTC. This sequence encodes CASTPADSLYGYTF. The full variable domain, with the rest looked up from reference TRBV19 and TRBJ1-2, is DGGITQSPKYLFRKEGQNVTLSCEQNLNHDAMYWYRQDPGQGLRLIYYSQIVNDFQKGDIAEGYSVSREKKESFPLTVTSAQKNPTAFYLCASTPADSLYGYTFGSGTRLTVV.

The chain recombines TRBV7-3 with TRBJ2-1; a possible D gene is TRBD2 (6 bases). V was cut by 2 bases and J by 5 bases, with 10 bases left in between. CDR1 SGHTA and CDR2 FQGTGA come from the germline V gene. This CDR3 comprises 14 residues. CDR3 sequence reads: CASSLQTGDNEQFF. CDR3 sequence (DNA): TGTGCCAGCAGCTTACAAACGGGGGACAATGAGCAGTTCTTC.

The chain has TRBV19 and TRBJ1-1, with D hard to call. Trimming pared 0 bases from V and 1 base from J, leaving 12 bases between. This CDR3 has 16 amino acids. CDR1 is LNHDA, CDR2 SQIVND, per germline (reference sequence). CDR3 in amino acids: CASSIDPGRRNTEAFF. The CDR3, as DNA: TGTGCCAGTAGTATAGATCCGGGGAGAAGGAACACTGAAGCTTTCTTT.

V is TRBV10-1 and J is TRBJ1-5, with TRBD1 matching 7 bases. Unmatched junction bases numbered 11, after V lost 0 bases and J lost 0 bases. The germline V gene encodes CDR1 WNHNN and CDR2 SYGVQD (reference sequence). The length of the CDR3 is 19 residues. The CDR3 sequence is CASSESGTARKPSNQPQHF. CDR3 coding DNA: TGCGCCAGCAGTGAGTCCGGGACAGCCAGAAAACCTAGCAATCAGCCCCAGCATTTT.